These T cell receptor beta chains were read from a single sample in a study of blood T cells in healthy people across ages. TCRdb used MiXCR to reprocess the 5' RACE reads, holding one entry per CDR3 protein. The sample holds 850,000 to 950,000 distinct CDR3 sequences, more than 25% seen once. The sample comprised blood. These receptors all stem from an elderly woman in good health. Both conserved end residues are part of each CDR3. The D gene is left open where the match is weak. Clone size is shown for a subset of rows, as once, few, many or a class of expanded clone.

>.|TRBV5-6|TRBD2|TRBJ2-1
CASSLPRPGLADNEQFF
TGTGCCAGCAGCTTGCCCCGACCGGGACTAGCAGACAATGAGCAGTTCTTC
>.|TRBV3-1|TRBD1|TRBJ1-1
CASSQETGGHFMNTEAFF
TGTGCCAGCAGCCAAGAGACAGGGGGCCATTTCATGAACACTGAAGCTTTCTTT
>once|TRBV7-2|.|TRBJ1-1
CASSSAGWGNTEAFF
TGTGCCAGCAGCTCAGCCGGTTGGGGGAACACTGAAGCTTTCTTT
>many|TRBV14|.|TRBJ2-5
CASSQSRDIETQYF
TGTGCCAGCAGCCAAAGCCGGGACATTGAGACCCAGTACTTC
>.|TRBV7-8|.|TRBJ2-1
CASSLTSQVGNEQFF
TGTGCCAGCAGCTTAACAAGTCAAGTGGGGAATGAGCAGTTCTTC
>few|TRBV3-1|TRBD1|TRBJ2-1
CASSQDRDRGNEQFF
TGTGCCAGCAGCCAAGACCGGGACAGGGGGAATGAGCAGTTCTTC
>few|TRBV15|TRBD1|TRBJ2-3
CATSRGGQGADTQYF
TGTGCCACCAGCAGAGGGGGACAGGGGGCGGATACGCAGTATTTT
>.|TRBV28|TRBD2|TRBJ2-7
CASSWTRGTSGDFSYNEQYF
TGTGCCAGCAGTTGGACCCGCGGGACTAGCGGGGACTTTTCCTACAATGAGCAGTACTTC
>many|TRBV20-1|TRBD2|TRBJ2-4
CSASPGRGNIQYF
TGCAGTGCTAGTCCCGGGAGGGGGAACATTCAGTACTTC
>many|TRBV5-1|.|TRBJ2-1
CASSPGDTLGVNEQFF
TGCGCCAGCAGCCCGGGGGACACCTTAGGGGTCAATGAGCAGTTCTTC
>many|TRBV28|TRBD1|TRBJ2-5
CASSRGGIETQYF
TGTGCCAGCAGTCGAGGGGGCATAGAGACCCAGTACTTC
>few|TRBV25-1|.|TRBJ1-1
CASSESWAAFF
TGTGCCAGCAGTGAATCGTGGGCTGCTTTCTTT
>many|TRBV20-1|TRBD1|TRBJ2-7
CSARVGTGSIFSYEQYF
TGCAGTGCTAGAGTTGGGACAGGGAGTATTTTCTCCTACGAGCAGTACTTC
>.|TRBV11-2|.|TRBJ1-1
CASSLDTGWGTEAFF
TGTGCCAGCAGCTTAGATACAGGATGGGGCACTGAAGCTTTCTTT
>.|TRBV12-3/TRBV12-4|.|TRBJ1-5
CASSYALRQPQHF
TGTGCCAGCAGTTACGCACTCCGGCAGCCCCAGCATTTT
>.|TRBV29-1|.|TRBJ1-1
CSVRQTNTEAFF
TGCAGCGTTCGACAGACCAACACTGAAGCTTTCTTT
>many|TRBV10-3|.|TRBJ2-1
CAISESDRAGEQFF
TGTGCCATCAGTGAGTCCGACAGAGCTGGGGAGCAGTTCTTC
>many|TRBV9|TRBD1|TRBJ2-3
CASSVRQGPDTQYF
TGTGCCAGCAGCGTAAGACAGGGACCAGATACGCAGTATTTT
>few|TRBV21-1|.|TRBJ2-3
CANSTLAGDRTDTQYF
TGTGCCAACAGTACCCTAGCGGGGGATCGCACAGATACGCAGTATTTT
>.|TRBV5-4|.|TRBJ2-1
CASSSDPGPNEQFF
TGTGCCAGCAGCTCGGACCCTGGGCCTAATGAGCAGTTCTTC
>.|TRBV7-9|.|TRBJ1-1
CASSPQVGQSLKAFF
TGTGCCAGCAGCCCCCAGGTAGGGCAATCCCTGAAAGCTTTCTTT
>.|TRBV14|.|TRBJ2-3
CASSQGFSSADTQYF
TGTGCCAGCAGCCAGGGGTTCTCTAGCGCAGATACGCAGTATTTT
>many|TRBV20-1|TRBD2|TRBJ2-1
CSATPRGGFSYNEQFF
TGCAGTGCTACTCCCCGGGGGGGGTTTTCCTACAATGAGCAGTTCTTC
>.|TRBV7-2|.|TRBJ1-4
CASSLSPGPSNEKLFF
TGTGCCAGCAGCCTTTCGCCGGGCCCGTCTAATGAAAAACTGTTTTTT
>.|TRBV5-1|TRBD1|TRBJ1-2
CASGLEVIETDRGRGYTF
TGCGCCAGCGGCTTGGAGGTAATCGAAACTGACAGGGGAAGAGGCTACACCTTC
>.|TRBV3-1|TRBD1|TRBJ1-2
CASSQGVGQGRGYTF
TGTGCCAGCAGCCAAGGGGTAGGACAGGGAAGGGGCTACACCTTC